The entry below gives a single TCR beta chain sequence along with its context. The antigen is not known. This record comes from a study of PD-1 blockade in mismatch repair-deficient tumors. As for the study in general: Patients had 11 to 13 mismatch repair-deficient cancer types and were previously treated and progressing. Study-wide results and caveats: Rapid post-treatment expansion, then contraction, generally preceding radiologic response, marked tumor-resident clones.

Sequenced by immunoSEQ multiplex PCR; TCRdb stores in-frame clones only, minus some. The repertoire has over 75,000 clones, about 84% of them found once; the top ten carry roughly 2.6%. Germline CDR1 reads LGHNA; CDR2 reads YNFKEQ. V was pared by 1 base and J by 1 base, with 5 bases of the junction left unmatched. CDR3 length: 16 amino acids. The chain couples TRBV4-2 to TRBJ2-3; 7 bases are a match to TRBD2. This material consisted of peripheral blood, taken 12 weeks after starting pembrolizumab. The source of this sequence is an adult with mismatch repair-deficient cancer. CDR3 DNA sequence: TGTGCCAGCAGCCAAGGCGAGGCGGGGGGCACAGATACGCAGTATTTT. It yields the protein CASSQGEAGGTDTQYF.